The text below deals with one TCR beta chain. Antigen: not known. The sample originates from a study of T cells in narcolepsy. About the study: Donors had narcolepsy type 1 or type 2, or were healthy controls. Broader study findings: HCRT-specific and TRIB2-specific autoreactive clonotypes appeared among same-patient CSF and blood CD4+ clonotypes. Healthy controls reportedly lacked the autoreactive clonotypes serially found in patients' blood.

The CDR3 runs to 14 residues. The germline V gene encodes CDR1 WSHSY and CDR2 SAAADI. The V and J ends lost 1 base and 8 bases respectively, with 14 bases between them. TCRdb keeps only in-frame clones here, not all; method: immunoSEQ multiplex PCR. This sample has 8,000 to 10,000 clones, with about 61% found just once. The chain joins TRBV10-2 to TRBJ1-2; a possible D gene is TRBD1 (5 bases). This clonotype originated in a human donor with narcolepsy. The sample was CD45RA- memory CD8+ T cells from PBMCs. CDR3 region: CASSELRRAEGYTF. The CDR3 coding sequence is TGCGCCAGCAGTGAGTTGCGCAGGGCGGAAGGCTACACCTTC.